What follows are 14 T cell receptor beta chains derived from one specimen sequenced in a study of beta chain features in type 1 diabetes. Reverse transcribing all isolated RNA meant expressed TCRB transcripts were sequenced. Assay: immunoSEQ multiplex PCR; the TCRdb copy retains only in-frame clones and omits some. The sample lists about 400,000 clones, over 9.5% occurring once. Sequenced input: naive CD4+ T cells from blood. These TCRs come from a man younger than 35 in good health.

V and J are TRBV7-9 and TRBJ1-4; maybe TRBD1 (6 bases). There are 15 residues in the CDR3. Germline CDR1 and CDR2: SEHNR and FQNEAQ (reference sequence). The V end was cut by 2 bases, the J end by 8 bases, with 15 bases between. Here the CDR3 reads CASSLSLTGNEKLFF. CDR3 DNA sequence: TGTGCCAGCAGCTTATCACTAACAGGGAACGAAAAACTGTTTTTT.

In this sample, this clone turned up a few times. The CDR3 coding sequence is TGCGCCAGCAGCTTGGGGATTGGACAGGGAGATGGCTACACCTTC. This translates into CASSLGIGQGDGYTF. V is TRBV5-1 and J is TRBJ1-2, with TRBD1 matching 8 bases. The CDR3 totals 15 residues. V shed 0 bases and J 6 bases; nucleotides not matched to a gene: 7. Germline V gene lookup returns CDR1 SGHRS and CDR2 YFSETQ.

The chain is built from TRBV19 and TRBJ2-1; 8 bases line up with TRBD1. Germline CDR1 LNHDA, CDR2 SQIVND (reference sequence). This CDR3 comprises 16 residues. V shed 3 bases and J 11 bases; nucleotides not matched to a gene: 15. CDR3 protein: CASSILAGQVNPQQFF. The CDR3 DNA follows: TGTGCCAGTAGTATTCTCGCGGGACAGGTTAACCCCCAGCAGTTCTTC.

This clone was observed a few times. The chain couples TRBV28 to TRBJ1-4; possibly TRBD1 for D (5 bases). Germline lookup yields CDR1 MDHEN and CDR2 SYDVKM. The germline V and J ends were trimmed by 6 bases and 12 bases, with 8 bases remaining between them. The CDR3 is 10 amino acids. The CDR3 bases are TGTGCCAGCAGCCGGGGGGAACTGTTTTTT. Protein product: CASSRGELFF.

J is TRBJ2-1 and V is TRBV5-4; 8 bases map to TRBD2. V gave up 4 bases and J gave up 6 bases; unmatched junction bases: 6. Germline V gene lookup returns CDR1 SGHNT and CDR2 YYREEE (reference sequence). The CDR3 totals 14 residues. In DNA form, the CDR3 reads TGTGCCAGCAGCCACCTCGGACTAGCCAATGAGCAGTTCTTC. Translated, it gives CASSHLGLANEQFF. The full variable domain, in which reference TRBV5-4 and TRBJ2-1 provide the parts outside the CDR3, is ETGVTQSPTHLIKTRGQQVTLRCSSQSGHNTVSWYQQALGQGPQFIFQYYREEENGRGNFPPRFSGLQFPNYSSELNVNALELDDSALYLCASSHLGLANEQFFGPGTRLTVL.

The chain combines TRBV15 with TRBJ2-7, with 12 bases matching TRBD1. V shed 3 bases, J shed 6 bases, and the junction held 6 bases outside the gene matches. CDR1 and CDR2 (germline): LNHNV, YYDKDF (reference sequence). The CDR3 runs 15 residues. The CDR3 sequence: CATSSVGTGGGEQYF. CDR3 nucleotide sequence: TGTGCCACCAGCAGCGTAGGGACAGGGGGCGGCGAGCAGTACTTC.

As to this clone: This sequence may be a read error, since a much larger clone differs from it by one base. This rearrangement joins TRBV11-2 to TRBJ1-2; D is undetermined. Germline CDR1 and CDR2: SGHAT and FQNNGV. Trimming took 4 bases from V and 4 from J, leaving 4 bases between them. This CDR3 has 11 amino acids. For the CDR3, the DNA is TGTGCCAGCAGCTCTACCTATGGCTACACCTTC. It yields the protein CASSSTYGYTF.

This clone was seen more than once but under ten times. The genes are TRBV7-2 and TRBJ2-3; 9 nucleotides match TRBD2. Per the germline V gene, CDR1 is SGHTA and CDR2 is FQGNSA. V was pared by 1 base and J by 11 bases, with 10 bases of the junction left unmatched. This CDR3 region has 15 residues. Written as DNA, the CDR3 is TGTGCCAGCAGCTTAGAAGTCGCGCGGGAGGGCGGGCAGTATTTT. Encoded protein: CASSLEVAREGGQYF.

The genes are TRBV30 and TRBJ1-2, with 10 bases matching TRBD1. The J segment lost 2 bases and the V segment lost 2 bases, leaving 5 bases of the junction unmatched. Germline-derived CDR1 and CDR2 are GTSNPN and SVGIG (reference sequence). CDR3 length: 15 residues. CDR3 sequence (DNA): TGTGCCTGGAGTACTCTGGGACAGGGGAACTATGGCTACACCTTC. Translated: CAWSTLGQGNYGYTF.

In this sample, this clone turned up a few times. The V call is TRBV15, the J call TRBJ1-4, with D tentatively TRBD1 (5 bases). Per the germline V gene, CDR1 is LNHNV and CDR2 is YYDKDF (reference sequence). V was shortened by 3 bases and J by 3 bases, with 8 bases between the two germline ends. The CDR3 extends over 14 amino acids. The CDR3 loop reads CATSRRDANEKLFF. For the CDR3, the DNA is TGTGCCACCAGCAGGCGGGACGCTAATGAAAAACTGTTTTTT.

This clone has ten or more counts. The CDR3 region has the DNA TGTGCCAGCAGCCAAGTCGGGGCCTACAATGAGCAGTTCTTC. It translates to CASSQVGAYNEQFF. V gene TRBV14 combines with J gene TRBJ2-1; D may be TRBD2 (5 bases). The CDR3 has 14 residues. V shed 1 base and J shed 2 bases, with 6 bases lying between them. Germline V gives CDR1 SGHDN, CDR2 FVKESK.

This clone was recorded a few times. CDR3 bases: TGTGCCAGCAGCTTAGCCGGGACTTGGAACACCGGGGAGCTGTTTTTT. This translates into CASSLAGTWNTGELFF. The chain recombines TRBV7-2 with TRBJ2-2, with a weak D call TRBD2 (6 bases). The CDR3 is 16 residues long. Germline CDR1 is SGHTA and CDR2 is FQGNSA. V lost 0 bases and J lost 1, with 9 bases in between.

Only a few counts were recorded for this clone. This chain connects TRBV15 to TRBJ1-2; possibly TRBD1 for D (5 bases). Germline CDR1 is LNHNV and CDR2 is YYDKDF (reference sequence). CDR3 length: 14 amino acids. The V gene lost 2 bases and the J gene lost 5 bases, with 12 bases spanning the gap. The CDR3 sequence is CATSRPDSEYGYTF. Written as DNA, the CDR3 is TGTGCCACCAGCAGACCTGACAGCGAGTATGGCTACACCTTC.

V usage is TRBV20-1 and J usage is TRBJ1-1; D call uncertain. The germline CDR1 and CDR2 sequences are DFQATT and SNEGSKA (reference sequence). The CDR3 runs 11 residues. CDR3: CGREKRTEAFF. The CDR3 DNA is TGCGGGAGGGAGAAGAGGACTGAAGCTTTCTTT.